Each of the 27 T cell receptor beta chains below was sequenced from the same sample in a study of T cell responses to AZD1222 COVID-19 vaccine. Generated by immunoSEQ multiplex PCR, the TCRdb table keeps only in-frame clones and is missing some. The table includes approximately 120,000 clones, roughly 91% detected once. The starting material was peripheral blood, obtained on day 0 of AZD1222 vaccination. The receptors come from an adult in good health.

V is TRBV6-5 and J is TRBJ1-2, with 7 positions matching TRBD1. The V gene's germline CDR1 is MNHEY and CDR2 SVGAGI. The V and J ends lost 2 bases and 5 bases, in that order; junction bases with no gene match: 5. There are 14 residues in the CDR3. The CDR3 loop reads CASSYRQGGYGYTF. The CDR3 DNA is TGTGCCAGCAGTTACCGACAGGGAGGGTATGGCTACACCTTC.

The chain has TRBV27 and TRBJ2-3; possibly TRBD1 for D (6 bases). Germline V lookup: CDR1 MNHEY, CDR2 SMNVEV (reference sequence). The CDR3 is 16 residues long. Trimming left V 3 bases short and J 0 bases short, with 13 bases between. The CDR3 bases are TGTGCCAGCAGTTTCTGGGCAGGGGAGAGCACAGATACGCAGTATTTT. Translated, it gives CASSFWAGESTDTQYF.

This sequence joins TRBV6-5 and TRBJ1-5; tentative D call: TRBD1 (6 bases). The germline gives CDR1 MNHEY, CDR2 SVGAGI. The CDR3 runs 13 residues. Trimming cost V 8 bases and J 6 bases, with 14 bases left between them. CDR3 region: CASGGGEGQPQHF. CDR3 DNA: TGTGCCAGCGGGGGGGGCGAGGGTCAGCCCCAGCATTTT.

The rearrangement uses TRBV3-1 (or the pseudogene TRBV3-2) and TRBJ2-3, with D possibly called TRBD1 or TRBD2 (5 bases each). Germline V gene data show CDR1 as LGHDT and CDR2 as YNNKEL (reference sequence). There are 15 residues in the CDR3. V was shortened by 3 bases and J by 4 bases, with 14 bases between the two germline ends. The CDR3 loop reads CASSQPGPRPDTQYF. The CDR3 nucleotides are TGTGCCAGCAGCCAGCCGGGACCCCGACCAGATACGCAGTATTTT.

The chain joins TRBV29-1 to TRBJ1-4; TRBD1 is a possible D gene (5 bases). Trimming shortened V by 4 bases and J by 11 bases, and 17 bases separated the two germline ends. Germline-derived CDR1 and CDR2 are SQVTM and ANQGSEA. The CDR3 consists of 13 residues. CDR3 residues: CSVVWATGGKLFF. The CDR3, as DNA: TGCAGCGTTGTTTGGGCAACCGGGGGGAAACTGTTTTTT.

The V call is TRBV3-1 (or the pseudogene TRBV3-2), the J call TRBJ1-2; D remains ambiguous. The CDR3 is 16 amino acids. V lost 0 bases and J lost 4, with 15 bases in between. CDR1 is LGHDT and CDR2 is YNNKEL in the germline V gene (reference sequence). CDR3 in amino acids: CASSQEDRAGSYGYTF. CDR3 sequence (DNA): TGTGCCAGCAGCCAAGAAGATAGGGCGGGTTCCTATGGCTACACCTTC.

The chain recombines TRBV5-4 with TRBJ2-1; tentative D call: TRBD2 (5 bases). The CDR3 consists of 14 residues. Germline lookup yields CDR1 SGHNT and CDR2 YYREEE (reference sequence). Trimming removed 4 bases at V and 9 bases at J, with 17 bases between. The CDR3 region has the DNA TGTGCCAGCAGCCCCGGGGTAGCCGCCGGTGAGCAGTTCTTC. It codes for CASSPGVAAGEQFF.

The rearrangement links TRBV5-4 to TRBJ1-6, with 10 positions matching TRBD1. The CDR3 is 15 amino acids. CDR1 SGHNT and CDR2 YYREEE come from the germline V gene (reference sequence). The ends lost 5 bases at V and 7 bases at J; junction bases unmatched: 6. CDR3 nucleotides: TGTGCCAGCAGGCCGTGGGGACAGGGGAATTCACCCCTCCACTTT. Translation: CASRPWGQGNSPLHF.

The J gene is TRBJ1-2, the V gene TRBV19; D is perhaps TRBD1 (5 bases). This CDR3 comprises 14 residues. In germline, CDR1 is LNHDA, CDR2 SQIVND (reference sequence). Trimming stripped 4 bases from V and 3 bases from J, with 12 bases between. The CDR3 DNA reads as TGTGCCAGTAGTAGTAGTCGGGGCGACTATGGCTACACCTTC. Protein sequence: CASSSSRGDYGYTF.

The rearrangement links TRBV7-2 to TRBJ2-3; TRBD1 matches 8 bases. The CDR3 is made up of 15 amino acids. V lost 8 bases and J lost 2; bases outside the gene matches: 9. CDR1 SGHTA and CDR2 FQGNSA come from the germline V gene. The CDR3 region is CASRTAGGFTDTQYF. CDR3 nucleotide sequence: TGTGCCAGCCGGACGGCAGGGGGCTTCACAGATACGCAGTATTTT.

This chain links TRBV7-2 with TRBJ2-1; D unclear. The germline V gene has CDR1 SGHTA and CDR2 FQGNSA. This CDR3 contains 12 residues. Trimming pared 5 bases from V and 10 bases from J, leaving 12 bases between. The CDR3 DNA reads TGTGCCAGCAGCCCAAGACTTGGAGAGCAGTTCTTC. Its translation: CASSPRLGEQFF.

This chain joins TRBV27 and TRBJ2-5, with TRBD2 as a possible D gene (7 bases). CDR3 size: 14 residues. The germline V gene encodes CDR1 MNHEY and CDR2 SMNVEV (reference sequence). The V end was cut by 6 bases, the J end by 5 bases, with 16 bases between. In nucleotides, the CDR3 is TGTGCCAGCAGCGAGGGGGGGGGATGGGAGACCCAGTACTTC. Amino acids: CASSEGGGWETQYF.

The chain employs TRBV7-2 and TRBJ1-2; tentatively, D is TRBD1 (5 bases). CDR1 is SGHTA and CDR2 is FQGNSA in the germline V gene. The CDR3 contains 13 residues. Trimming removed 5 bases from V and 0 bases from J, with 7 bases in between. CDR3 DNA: TGTGCCAGCAGCGGGACGACTAACTATGGCTACACCTTC. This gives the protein CASSGTTNYGYTF.

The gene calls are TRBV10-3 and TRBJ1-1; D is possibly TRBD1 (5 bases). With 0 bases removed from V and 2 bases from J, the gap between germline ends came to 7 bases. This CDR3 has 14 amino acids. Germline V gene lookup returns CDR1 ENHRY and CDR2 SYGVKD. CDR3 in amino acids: CAISESGGNTEAFF. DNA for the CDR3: TGTGCCATCAGTGAGTCGGGGGGAAACACTGAAGCTTTCTTT.

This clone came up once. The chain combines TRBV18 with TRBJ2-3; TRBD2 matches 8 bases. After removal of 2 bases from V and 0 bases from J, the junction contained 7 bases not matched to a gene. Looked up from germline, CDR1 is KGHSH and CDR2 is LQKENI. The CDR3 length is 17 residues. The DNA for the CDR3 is TGTGCCAGCTCACCAACTAGCGGAGCCCCTAGCACAGATACGCAGTATTTT. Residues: CASSPTSGAPSTDTQYF.

As DNA, the CDR3 is TGTGCCAGCAGCCCCGGGACCCGTGAATATGGCTACACCTTC. Translating gives CASSPGTREYGYTF. The chain couples TRBV5-6 to TRBJ1-2; D is perhaps TRBD1 (5 bases). V was clipped by 4 bases and J by 5 bases, with 15 bases between them. Germline lookup yields CDR1 SGHDT and CDR2 YYEEEE. CDR3 length equals 14 residues. The full variable domain, completed using reference TRBV5-6 and TRBJ1-2, is DAGVTQSPTHLIKTRGQQVTLRCSPKSGHDTVSWYQQALGQGPQFIFQYYEEEERQRGNFPDRFSGHQFPNYSSELNVNALLLGDSALYLCASSPGTREYGYTFGSGTRLTVV.

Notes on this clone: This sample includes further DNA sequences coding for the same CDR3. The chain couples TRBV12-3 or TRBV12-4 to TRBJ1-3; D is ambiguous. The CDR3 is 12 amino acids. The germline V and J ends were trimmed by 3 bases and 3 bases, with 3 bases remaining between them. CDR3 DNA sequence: TGTGCCAGCAGTTTGGGTGGAAACACCATATATTTT. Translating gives CASSLGGNTIYF.

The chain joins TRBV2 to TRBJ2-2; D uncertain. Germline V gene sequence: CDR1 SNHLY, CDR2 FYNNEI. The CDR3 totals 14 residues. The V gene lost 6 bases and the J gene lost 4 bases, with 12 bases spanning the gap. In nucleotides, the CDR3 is TGTGCCAGCAGGAATTATCTGGGCACCGGGGAGCTGTTTTTT. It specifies CASRNYLGTGELFF.

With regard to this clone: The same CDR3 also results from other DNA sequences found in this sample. CDR3 loop: CASSLGNYGYTF. Written as DNA, the CDR3 is TGTGCCAGCAGTTTAGGTAACTATGGCTACACCTTC. This chain joins TRBV28 and TRBJ1-2; D remains ambiguous. V shed 2 bases and J shed 1 base, with 2 bases lying between them. Germline assignment: CDR1 MDHEN and CDR2 SYDVKM. This CDR3 contains 12 residues.

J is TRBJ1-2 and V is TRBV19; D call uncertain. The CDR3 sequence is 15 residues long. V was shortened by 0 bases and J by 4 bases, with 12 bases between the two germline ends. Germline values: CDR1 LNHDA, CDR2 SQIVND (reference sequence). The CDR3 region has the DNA TGTGCCAGTAGTATAGATTCGAAGCCAGGCTATGGCTACACCTTC. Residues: CASSIDSKPGYGYTF.

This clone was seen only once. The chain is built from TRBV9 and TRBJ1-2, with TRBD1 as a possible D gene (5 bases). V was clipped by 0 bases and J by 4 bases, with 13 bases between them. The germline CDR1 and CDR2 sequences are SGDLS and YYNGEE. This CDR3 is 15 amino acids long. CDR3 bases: TGTGCCAGCAGCGTAGGAGGGGCTCAGAGCTATGGCTACACCTTC. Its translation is CASSVGGAQSYGYTF.

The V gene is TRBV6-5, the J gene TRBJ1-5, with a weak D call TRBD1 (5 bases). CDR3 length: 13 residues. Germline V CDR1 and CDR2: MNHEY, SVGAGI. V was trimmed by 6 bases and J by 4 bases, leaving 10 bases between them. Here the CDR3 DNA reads TGTGCCAGCAGGAGACAGCTTAATCAGCCCCAGCATTTT. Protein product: CASRRQLNQPQHF.

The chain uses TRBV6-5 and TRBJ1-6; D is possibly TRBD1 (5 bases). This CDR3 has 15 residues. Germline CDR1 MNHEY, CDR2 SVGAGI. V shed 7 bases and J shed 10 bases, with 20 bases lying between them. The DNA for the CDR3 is TGTGCCAGCACCCAGCAGGGAAGGTCGAGCTCACCCCTCCACTTT. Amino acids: CASTQQGRSSSPLHF.

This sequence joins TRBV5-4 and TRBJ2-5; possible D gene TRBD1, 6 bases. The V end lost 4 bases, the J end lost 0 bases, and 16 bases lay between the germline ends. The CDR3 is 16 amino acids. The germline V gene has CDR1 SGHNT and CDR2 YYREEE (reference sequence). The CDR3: CASSIGVQGHQETQYF. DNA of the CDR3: TGTGCCAGCAGCATCGGGGTTCAGGGGCACCAAGAGACCCAGTACTTC.

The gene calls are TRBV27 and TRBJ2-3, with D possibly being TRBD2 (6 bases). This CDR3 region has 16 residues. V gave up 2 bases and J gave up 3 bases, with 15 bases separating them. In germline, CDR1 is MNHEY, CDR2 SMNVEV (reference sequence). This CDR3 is CASSLEGLPETDTQYF. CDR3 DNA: TGTGCCAGCAGTTTAGAGGGACTCCCAGAGACAGATACGCAGTATTTT.

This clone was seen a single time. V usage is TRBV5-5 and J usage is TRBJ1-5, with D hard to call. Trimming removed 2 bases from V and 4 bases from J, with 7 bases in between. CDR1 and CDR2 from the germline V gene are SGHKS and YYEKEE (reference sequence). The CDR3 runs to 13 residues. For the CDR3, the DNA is TGTGCCAGCAGCTTCCAAGCGAATCAGCCCCAGCATTTT. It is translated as CASSFQANQPQHF.

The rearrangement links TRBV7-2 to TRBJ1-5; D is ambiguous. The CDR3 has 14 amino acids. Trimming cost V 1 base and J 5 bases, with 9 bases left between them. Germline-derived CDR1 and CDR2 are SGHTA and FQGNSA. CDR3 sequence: CASSLDRGYQPQHF. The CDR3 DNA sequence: TGTGCCAGCAGCTTAGATCGGGGATATCAGCCCCAGCATTTT. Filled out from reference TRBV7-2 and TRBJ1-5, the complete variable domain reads GAGVSQSPSNKVTEKGKDVELRCDPISGHTALYWYRQSLGQGLEFLIYFQGNSAPDKSGLPSDRFSAERTGGSVSTLTIQRTQQEDSAVYLCASSLDRGYQPQHFGDGTRLSIL.